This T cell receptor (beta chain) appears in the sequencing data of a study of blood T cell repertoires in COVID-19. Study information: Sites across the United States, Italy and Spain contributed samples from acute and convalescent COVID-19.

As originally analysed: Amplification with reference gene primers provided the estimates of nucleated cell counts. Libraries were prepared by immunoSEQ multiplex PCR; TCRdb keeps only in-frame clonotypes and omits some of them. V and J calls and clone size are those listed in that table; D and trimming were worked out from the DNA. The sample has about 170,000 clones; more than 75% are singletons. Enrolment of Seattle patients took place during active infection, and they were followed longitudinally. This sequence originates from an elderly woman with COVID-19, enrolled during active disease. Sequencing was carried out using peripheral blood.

The CDR3 DNA follows: TGCGCCAGCAGCTTGGCCGGGACAGTTAATGAAAAACTGTTTTTT. The encoded protein is CASSLAGTVNEKLFF. The chain joins TRBV5-1 to TRBJ1-4; 7 bases match TRBD1. This CDR3 is built from 15 residues. CDR1 is SGHRS and CDR2 is YFSETQ in the germline V gene. V dropped 0 bases and J dropped 4; count of bases not matched to a gene: 3. The full variable domain, in which reference TRBV5-1 and TRBJ1-4 provide the parts outside the CDR3, is KAGVTQTPRYLIKTRGQQVTLSCSPISGHRSVSWYQQTPGQGLQFLFEYFSETQRNKGNFPGRFSGRQFSNSRSEMNVSTLELGDSALYLCASSLAGTVNEKLFFGSGTQLSVL.